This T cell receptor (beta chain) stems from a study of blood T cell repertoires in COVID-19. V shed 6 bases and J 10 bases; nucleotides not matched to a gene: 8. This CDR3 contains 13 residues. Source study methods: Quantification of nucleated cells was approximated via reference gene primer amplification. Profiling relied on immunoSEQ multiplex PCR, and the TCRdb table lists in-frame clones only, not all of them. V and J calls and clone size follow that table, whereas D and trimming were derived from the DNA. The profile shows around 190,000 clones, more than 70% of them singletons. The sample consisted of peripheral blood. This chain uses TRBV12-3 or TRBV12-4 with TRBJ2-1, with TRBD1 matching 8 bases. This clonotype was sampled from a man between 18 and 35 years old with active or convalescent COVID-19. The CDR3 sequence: CASRLQGAREQFF. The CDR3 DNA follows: TGTGCCAGCAGACTGCAGGGGGCTAGAGAGCAGTTCTTC.